The 12 T cell receptor beta chains listed next were all sequenced from one sample in a study of blood T cell repertoires in COVID-19. Data came from immunoSEQ multiplex PCR; TCRdb stores just in-frame clones and leaves some out. This table has 20,000 to 25,000 clones, around 80% appearing once. The sequenced sample consisted of peripheral blood. These receptors originate from a man aged 55-75 years with active COVID-19.

The CDR3 sequence is CAISEWDRGESEAFF. Written as DNA, the CDR3 is TGTGCCATCAGTGAATGGGACAGGGGGGAATCTGAAGCTTTCTTT. The rearrangement links TRBV10-3 to TRBJ1-1, with 11 bases that match TRBD1. Germline V gene sequence: CDR1 ENHRY, CDR2 SYGVKD. CDR3 length: 15 residues. The ends lost 3 bases at V and 6 bases at J; junction bases unmatched: 6.

The V and J genes are TRBV3-1 (or the pseudogene TRBV3-2) and TRBJ2-1, with TRBD2 identical over 14 bases. The CDR3 loop spans 17 amino acids. Germline CDR1 and CDR2: LGHDT and YNNKEL (reference sequence). Losses at the gene ends were 0 bases for V and 8 bases for J; bases not matched to a gene: 6. The CDR3 DNA follows: TGTGCCAGCAGCCAAGAGGGACTAGCGGGAGAATTCGATGAGCAGTTCTTC. Residues: CASSQEGLAGEFDEQFF.

The chain uses TRBV2 and TRBJ2-5, with a weak D call TRBD2 (6 bases). The CDR3 has 14 residues. Germline V gene data show CDR1 as SNHLY and CDR2 as FYNNEI. Deletions cut 6 bases from V and 1 base from J, with 12 bases between. The CDR3 nucleotides read TGTGCCAGCAGGTCCTGGGGGGTCCAAGAGACCCAGTACTTC. It translates to CASRSWGVQETQYF.

The DNA of the CDR3 is TGTGCCAGCAGCCCGAGGGACAGGAACTCTGGAAACACCATATATTTT. This sequence encodes CASSPRDRNSGNTIYF. The chain uses TRBV3-1 (or the pseudogene TRBV3-2) and TRBJ1-3; 8 bases map to TRBD1. Germline values: CDR1 LGHDT, CDR2 YNNKEL (reference sequence). This CDR3 has 16 residues. The junction had 5 bases not matched to a gene; V was cut back by 4 bases and J by 0 bases.

The rearrangement joins TRBV5-1 to TRBJ2-2; 8 nucleotides match TRBD1. The germline CDR1 and CDR2 sequences are SGHRS and YFSETQ. CDR3 size: 14 residues. The J segment lost 5 bases and the V segment lost 5 bases, leaving 5 bases of the junction unmatched. CDR3 nucleotide sequence: TGCGCCAGCAGGCGGCAGGGGGCGACCGGGGAGCTGTTTTTT. This codes for CASRRQGATGELFF. Using reference TRBV5-1 and TRBJ2-2 for the parts outside the CDR3, the full variable domain is KAGVTQTPRYLIKTRGQQVTLSCSPISGHRSVSWYQQTPGQGLQFLFEYFSETQRNKGNFPGRFSGRQFSNSRSEMNVSTLELGDSALYLCASRRQGATGELFFGEGSRLTVL.

The V call is TRBV6-5, the J call TRBJ2-1, with 11 positions matching TRBD2. This CDR3 spans 14 amino acids. Germline V CDR1 and CDR2: MNHEY, SVGAGI. The junction had 6 bases not matched to a gene; V was cut back by 7 bases and J by 7 bases. CDR3 sequence reads: CASNPSSGRNEQFF. The CDR3 DNA follows: TGTGCCAGCAATCCTTCTAGCGGGAGGAATGAGCAGTTCTTC.

This rearrangement joins TRBV5-4 to TRBJ2-7, with 12 bases lining up with TRBD1. From germline, CDR1 is SGHNT and CDR2 YYREEE (reference sequence). V lost 4 bases and J lost 7; bases outside the gene matches: 12. There are 16 residues in the CDR3. CDR3 amino acids: CASSPGTGGLAREQYF. In DNA form, the CDR3 reads TGTGCCAGCAGCCCCGGGACAGGGGGCCTGGCGAGGGAGCAGTACTTC.

The genes are TRBV7-3 and TRBJ2-3; 8 bases fit TRBD1. CDR3 length equals 15 residues. The J segment lost 4 bases and the V segment lost 4 bases, leaving 7 bases of the junction unmatched. Germline-derived CDR1 and CDR2 are SGHTA and FQGTGA. For the CDR3, the DNA is TGTGCCAGCAGCTCAGGACAGGGTTTCCCAGATACGCAGTATTTT. It translates to CASSSGQGFPDTQYF.

This clone was seen just once. The chain couples TRBV6-5 to TRBJ2-3; TRBD2 matches 9 bases. V lost 8 bases, J lost 0 bases, and 3 bases stayed unmatched. From germline, CDR1 is MNHEY and CDR2 SVGAGI. This CDR3 is 14 amino acids long. This CDR3 reads CASRLAGSTDTQYF. CDR3 nucleotide sequence: TGTGCCAGCCGGCTAGCGGGGAGCACAGATACGCAGTATTTT.

The rearrangement joins TRBV28 to TRBJ2-5; TRBD2 aligns across 7 bases. With 7 bases clipped from V and 2 bases from J, the junction kept 4 bases outside the gene matches. The V gene's germline CDR1 is MDHEN and CDR2 SYDVKM. The CDR3 has 13 amino acids. CDR3 sequence reads: CASNRLAQETQYF. CDR3 sequence (DNA): TGTGCCAGCAACCGACTAGCTCAAGAGACCCAGTACTTC.

The rearrangement uses TRBV7-2 and TRBJ2-2, with D uncertain. The V and J ends lost 2 bases and 4 bases respectively, with 5 bases between them. This CDR3 is built from 13 residues. In germline, CDR1 is SGHTA, CDR2 FQGNSA. DNA for the CDR3: TGTGCCAGCAGCTTATATAGCACCGGGGAGCTGTTTTTT. Amino acid sequence: CASSLYSTGELFF.

The rearrangement joins TRBV6-2 or TRBV6-3 to TRBJ2-7; TRBD2 aligns across 7 bases. With 2 bases clipped from V and 4 bases from J, the junction kept 8 bases outside the gene matches. CDR3 length: 15 residues. Per the germline V gene, CDR1 is MNHEY and CDR2 is SVGEGT. The chain's CDR3 is CASSYSGIRSYEQYF. As DNA, the CDR3 is TGTGCCAGCAGTTACAGCGGGATTCGGAGTTACGAGCAGTACTTC.